This T cell receptor beta chain was sequenced during a study of T cell changes during pregnancy in multiple sclerosis. Trimming took 5 bases from V and 5 from J; bases not matched to a gene: 12. The CDR3 covers 17 residues. The germline gives CDR1 PRHDT, CDR2 FYEKMQ (reference sequence). The data were produced by immunoSEQ multiplex PCR, yet TCRdb's version contains in-frame clones alone and is incomplete. The table lists over 3,500 clones, 85% to 90% of them singletons, with around 15% in the top ten. This clone was recorded only once. The material was CD8+ T cells from peripheral blood mononuclear cells, obtained in the first trimester of pregnancy. The clonotype comes from a female donor in good health, enrolled as a control in a pregnancy study. The rearrangement links TRBV13 to TRBJ2-1; 10 nucleotides line up with TRBD1. CDR3 loop: CASSTALGDRGHNEQFF. CDR3 nucleotides: TGTGCCAGCAGCACAGCACTAGGGGACAGGGGCCACAATGAGCAGTTCTTC.